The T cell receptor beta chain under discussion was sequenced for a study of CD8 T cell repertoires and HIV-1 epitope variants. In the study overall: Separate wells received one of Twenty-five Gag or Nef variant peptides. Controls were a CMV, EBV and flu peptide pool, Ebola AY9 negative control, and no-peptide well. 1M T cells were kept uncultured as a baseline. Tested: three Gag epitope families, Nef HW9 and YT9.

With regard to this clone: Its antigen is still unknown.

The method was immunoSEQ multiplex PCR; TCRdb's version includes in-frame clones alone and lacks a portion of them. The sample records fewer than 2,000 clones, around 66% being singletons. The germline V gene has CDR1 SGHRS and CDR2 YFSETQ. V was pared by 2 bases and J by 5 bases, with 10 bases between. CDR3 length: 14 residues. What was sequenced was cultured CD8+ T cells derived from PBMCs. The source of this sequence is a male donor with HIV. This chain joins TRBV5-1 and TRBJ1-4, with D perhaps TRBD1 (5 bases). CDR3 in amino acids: CASSFSGPNEKLFF. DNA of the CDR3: TGCGCCAGCAGCTTCTCAGGGCCCAATGAAAAACTGTTTTTT.